Below, one T cell receptor (beta chain) is given with its context. Other DNA sequences within the sample encode an identical CDR3. V was pared by 5 bases and J by 3 bases, with 5 bases between. The CDR3 is 11 amino acids. The germline V gene encodes CDR1 SNHLY and CDR2 FYNNEI. The record originates from a study of cytomegalovirus exposure and HLA in healthy donors. The PCR employed 60 Vbeta primers together with 13 Jbeta primers. TCRdb's copy holds only in-frame clones and misses some; the assay was immunoSEQ multiplex PCR. The data contain approximately 120,000 clones, 81% of them singletons. The source material was PBMCs. This clonotype was sampled from a woman in her twenties or thirties in good health and CMV-seronegative. The chain joins TRBV2 to TRBJ2-7, with D hard to call. The CDR3 here is CASSSSYEQYF. The CDR3 coding sequence is TGTGCCAGCAGTTCGAGCTACGAGCAGTACTTC.